The 27 T cell receptor beta chains in this list originate from one sample, sequenced in a study of OX40 agonist ivuxolimab in advanced cancers. Libraries were made using the immunoSEQ multiplex PCR assay. The table was pulled from immuneACCESS by TCRdb, which kept in-frame rearrangements only. Such tables lose some clones; where checked, under half of the loss comes from unresolved V genes, and the rest has no known cause. The sample table holds around 80,000 clones, of which roughly 90% were seen once. Together, the top ten hold 0.72% of the sample. The source was CD4+ or CD8+ T cells sorted from blood, collected in a trial of the OX40 agonist ivuxolimab. The receptors come from an adult with an advanced solid tumor such as melanoma, head and neck, liver or kidney cancer.

The chain recombines TRBV2 with TRBJ1-2; D gene ambiguous. The CDR3 totals 12 residues. CDR1 SNHLY and CDR2 FYNNEI come from the germline V gene. V was pared by 3 bases and J by 4 bases, with 6 bases between. CDR3 bases: TGTGCCAGCAGTGATGGTAGCTATGGCTACACCTTC. This sequence encodes CASSDGSYGYTF. Supplemented by reference TRBV2 and TRBJ1-2, the full variable domain reads EPEVTQTPSHQVTQMGQEVILRCVPISNHLYFYWYRQILGQKVEFLVSFYNNEISEKSEIFDDQFSVERPDGSNFTLKIRSTKLEDSAMYFCASSDGSYGYTFGSGTRLTVV.

This chain uses TRBV4-2 with TRBJ2-5; the D is unclear. CDR3 length equals 14 residues. V was pared by 5 bases and J by 5 bases, with 15 bases between. Germline V gene data show CDR1 as LGHNA and CDR2 as YNFKEQ. CDR3 in DNA: TGTGCCAGCAGCGACCCGGGTCTCAGGGAGACCCAGTACTTC. Its translation: CASSDPGLRETQYF.

The chain combines TRBV28 with TRBJ1-3; no firm D call. V was cut by 7 bases and J by 0 bases, with 13 bases left in between. This CDR3 has 15 residues. Germline V gene sequence: CDR1 MDHEN, CDR2 SYDVKM. This chain's CDR3 is CASMEQLSSGNTIYF. Written as DNA, the CDR3 is TGTGCCAGCATGGAGCAACTGAGCTCTGGAAACACCATATATTTT.

This chain links TRBV30 with TRBJ1-2, with TRBD1 identical over 7 bases. The CDR3 contains 12 residues. The V segment lost 5 bases and the J segment 4 bases; nucleotides outside the gene matches: 4. Germline V lookup: CDR1 GTSNPN, CDR2 SVGIG (reference sequence). In nucleotides, the CDR3 is TGTGCCTGGGAAGGGACAGTCTATGGCTACACCTTC. It specifies CAWEGTVYGYTF.

This clone showed up just a few times. This chain connects TRBV19 to TRBJ1-2; possible D gene TRBD1, 6 bases. Per the germline V gene, CDR1 is LNHDA and CDR2 is SQIVND (reference sequence). The length of the CDR3 is 14 residues. V was shortened by 3 bases and J by 3 bases, with 11 bases between the two germline ends. The DNA for the CDR3 is TGTGCCAGTAGTATCGGGGGGCAAGACTATGGCTACACCTTC. Translating gives CASSIGGQDYGYTF.

This chain joins TRBV10-1 and TRBJ2-1, with D unclear. The CDR3 contains 11 residues. Trimming shortened V by 5 bases and J by 8 bases, and 7 bases separated the two germline ends. CDR1 and CDR2 from the germline V gene are WNHNN and SYGVQD (reference sequence). The CDR3 loop is CASSPRDEQFF. CDR3 DNA sequence: TGCGCCAGCAGTCCCCGGGATGAGCAGTTCTTC.

The chain's CDR3 is CASSSGINSGLYNEQFF. Here the CDR3 DNA reads TGTGCCAGCAGTTCCGGGATTAATAGCGGCCTCTACAATGAGCAGTTCTTC. The chain couples TRBV27 to TRBJ2-1; possibly TRBD2 for D (6 bases). V was pared by 4 bases and J by 3 bases, with 19 bases between. The CDR3 runs 17 residues. In germline, CDR1 is MNHEY, CDR2 SMNVEV (reference sequence).

The chain carries TRBV7-2 and TRBJ2-3; D unclear. Germline loops: CDR1 SGHTA, CDR2 FQGNSA. CDR3 length: 13 residues. V was pared by 4 bases and J by 4 bases, with 9 bases between. The CDR3 DNA is TGTGCCAGCAGCTGGGTGACGTCAGATACGCAGTATTTT. It specifies CASSWVTSDTQYF.

This chain's CDR3 is CASSLDLNTEAFF. Written as DNA, the CDR3 is TGCGCCAGCAGCTTGGACCTGAACACTGAAGCTTTCTTT. The genes are TRBV5-1 and TRBJ1-1; no definite D call. Germline CDR1 SGHRS, CDR2 YFSETQ. This CDR3 is built from 13 residues. The V and J ends lost 0 bases and 0 bases respectively, with 3 bases between them.

The chain couples TRBV14 to TRBJ1-3; D uncertain. The germline V and J ends were trimmed by 0 bases and 3 bases, with 9 bases remaining between them. The CDR3 has 15 amino acids. Germline V lookup: CDR1 SGHDN, CDR2 FVKESK. In DNA, the CDR3 is TGTGCCAGCAGCCAAGAGCACTGGGTTGGAAACACCATATATTTT. It is translated as CASSQEHWVGNTIYF.

The V and J genes are TRBV4-1 and TRBJ1-5; 7 positions match TRBD1. J was trimmed by 4 bases and V by 0 bases; bases with no gene match: 12. CDR1 is MGHRA, CDR2 YSYEKL, per germline. The CDR3 covers 18 residues. The CDR3: CASSQEERGPGGNQPQHF. CDR3 nucleotides: TGCGCCAGCAGCCAAGAAGAGAGAGGGCCAGGGGGTAATCAGCCCCAGCATTTT.

The rearrangement uses TRBV11-2 and TRBJ2-7, with 7 bases matching TRBD1. The CDR3 totals 13 residues. From germline, CDR1 is SGHAT and CDR2 FQNNGV. V trimming: 5 bases; J trimming: 4 bases; junction bases outside the gene matches: 5. The CDR3 DNA reads as TGTGCCAGCAGCCCCGGACAGGAATACGAGCAGTACTTC. It codes for CASSPGQEYEQYF.

The V and J genes are TRBV19 and TRBJ1-3, with D possibly TRBD1 on 5 matching bases. The CDR3 loop spans 16 amino acids. Deletions cut 5 bases from V and 0 bases from J, with 14 bases between. Germline V gene sequence: CDR1 LNHDA, CDR2 SQIVND (reference sequence). The CDR3 region is CASSPWDVRSGNTIYF. CDR3 coding DNA: TGTGCCAGTAGTCCTTGGGACGTTCGCTCTGGAAACACCATATATTTT.

The chain joins TRBV15 to TRBJ2-2; TRBD1 aligns across 10 bases. Germline-derived CDR1 and CDR2 are LNHNV and YYDKDF (reference sequence). The V gene end was trimmed by 6 bases and the J gene end by 3 bases; junction bases not matched to a gene: 1. The CDR3 runs to 14 residues. CDR3 region: CATRGTGDTGELFF. For the CDR3, the DNA is TGTGCCACCAGGGGGACAGGGGACACCGGGGAGCTGTTTTTT.

This clone was observed a few times. The J gene is TRBJ2-2, the V gene TRBV7-6, with D maybe TRBD2 (5 bases). Looked up from germline, CDR1 is SGHVS and CDR2 is FNYEAQ. V was clipped by 5 bases and J by 4 bases, with 17 bases between them. This CDR3 comprises 16 residues. The CDR3 reads CASSVLLGPPTGELFF. CDR3 DNA: TGTGCCAGCAGCGTCCTACTAGGTCCTCCCACCGGGGAGCTGTTTTTT.

The rearrangement links TRBV7-9 to TRBJ2-3, with no clear D. From germline, CDR1 is SEHNR and CDR2 FQNEAQ (reference sequence). The ends were cut back, 6 bases at V and 2 bases at J, with 12 bases in the middle. The CDR3 has 14 residues. The CDR3: CASSTAVNTDTQYF. The CDR3 nucleotides read TGTGCCAGCAGTACGGCAGTTAACACAGATACGCAGTATTTT.

The V call is TRBV29-1, the J call TRBJ2-3; 10 nucleotides align to TRBD1. The junction had 7 bases not matched to a gene; V was cut back by 1 base and J by 0 bases. The CDR3 runs to 17 residues. CDR1 is SQVTM and CDR2 is ANQGSEA in the germline V gene. CDR3 amino acids: CSVEAGDRGLSTDTQYF. CDR3 nucleotides: TGCAGCGTTGAAGCGGGGGACAGGGGCCTTAGCACAGATACGCAGTATTTT.

This rearrangement joins TRBV5-1 to TRBJ1-2; 9 bases are a match to TRBD1. This CDR3 is built from 13 residues. V lost 5 bases, J lost 8 bases, and 7 bases stayed unmatched. The germline gives CDR1 SGHRS, CDR2 YFSETQ. The CDR3 DNA follows: TGCGCCAGCAGTCCGGGACAGGGCGGCGGCTACACCTTC. It translates to CASSPGQGGGYTF.

In DNA form, the CDR3 reads TGTGCCAGCAGCCCTCGGGACTTTACTACGCAGTATTTT. This sequence encodes CASSPRDFTTQYF. The V gene is TRBV9, the J gene TRBJ2-3, with a tentative D call TRBD2 (6 bases). The length of the CDR3 is 13 residues. Germline CDR1 and CDR2: SGDLS and YYNGEE. Trimming stripped 4 bases from V and 8 bases from J, with 14 bases between.

The J gene is TRBJ2-3, the V gene TRBV5-1, with TRBD2 identical over 9 bases. Germline V CDR1 and CDR2: SGHRS, YFSETQ. CDR3 size: 18 residues. Unmatched junction bases numbered 13, after V lost 0 bases and J lost 5 bases. CDR3 sequence (DNA): TGCGCCAGCAGCTTGGATTTCTTGCGGGGGGGAGCCGAAGATACGCAGTATTTT. Translating it yields CASSLDFLRGGAEDTQYF.

The CDR3 is CASSPEEDYGYTF. In nucleotides, the CDR3 is TGTGCCAGCTCACCGGAGGAAGACTATGGCTACACCTTC. The chain joins TRBV18 to TRBJ1-2; no firm D call. This CDR3 spans 13 amino acids. Trimming stripped 3 bases from V and 3 bases from J, with 8 bases between. Per the germline V gene, CDR1 is KGHSH and CDR2 is LQKENI. The variable domain in full, with the rest retrieved from reference TRBV18 and TRBJ1-2, is NAGVMQNPRHLVRRRGQEARLRCSPMKGHSHVYWYRQLPEEGLKFMVYLQKENIIDESGMPKERFSAEFPKEGPSILRIQQVVRGDSAAYFCASSPEEDYGYTFGSGTRLTVV.

The chain employs TRBV15 and TRBJ2-7; perhaps D is TRBD1 or TRBD2 (7 bases each). The germline V gene encodes CDR1 LNHNV and CDR2 YYDKDF (reference sequence). This CDR3 contains 17 residues. The V end was cut by 3 bases, the J end by 1 base, with 19 bases between. The CDR3 region has the DNA TGTGCCACCAGCAGCATAACCCAGGGGGGGCTTTCCTACGAGCAGTACTTC. This gives the protein CATSSITQGGLSYEQYF.

The genes are TRBV18 and TRBJ2-1, with TRBD2 identical over 9 bases. The V gene end was trimmed by 2 bases and the J gene end by 2 bases; junction bases not matched to a gene: 10. The CDR3 extends over 18 amino acids. Germline CDR1 is KGHSH and CDR2 is LQKENI. CDR3 sequence (DNA): TGTGCCAGCTCACCAAATTTCGAGCGGGGGGTGACCTACAATGAGCAGTTCTTC. Encoded protein: CASSPNFERGVTYNEQFF.

The chain couples TRBV10-3 to TRBJ1-2; 7 bases map to TRBD1. With 5 bases clipped from V and 4 bases from J, the junction kept 1 base outside the gene matches. The CDR3 extends over 12 amino acids. Germline V gene sequence: CDR1 ENHRY, CDR2 SYGVKD. The CDR3 DNA follows: TGTGCCATCAGTAGGGACAGCTATGGCTACACCTTC. Its translation is CAISRDSYGYTF.

This clone was seen a handful of times. This chain's CDR3 is CASSIGRSDSPLHF. The CDR3 DNA reads as TGTGCCAGTAGTATAGGCAGGAGCGATTCACCCCTCCACTTT. The V and J genes are TRBV19 and TRBJ1-6; no clear D. Germline CDR1 and CDR2: LNHDA and SQIVND (reference sequence). The CDR3 sequence is 14 residues long. The V gene lost 1 base and the J gene lost 8 bases, with 9 bases spanning the gap.

The chain combines TRBV6-6 with TRBJ1-5, with D possibly TRBD1 on 5 matching bases. In germline, CDR1 is MNHNY, CDR2 SVGAGI (reference sequence). The CDR3 has 15 residues. Trimming took off 2 bases at V and 5 bases at J, with 13 bases between the two ends. CDR3 coding DNA: TGTGCCAGCAGTTACGCCCAGAGGGGTGATCAGCCCCAGCATTTT. Its translation: CASSYAQRGDQPQHF.

The rearrangement links TRBV29-1 to TRBJ2-2; TRBD2 matches at 8 bases. V dropped 6 bases and J dropped 6; count of bases not matched to a gene: 9. CDR1 and CDR2 (germline): SQVTM, ANQGSEA. The CDR3 contains 14 residues. The CDR3 protein is CSVGPGLVPGELFF. Written as DNA, the CDR3 is TGCAGCGTGGGACCGGGACTAGTTCCCGGGGAGCTGTTTTTT.